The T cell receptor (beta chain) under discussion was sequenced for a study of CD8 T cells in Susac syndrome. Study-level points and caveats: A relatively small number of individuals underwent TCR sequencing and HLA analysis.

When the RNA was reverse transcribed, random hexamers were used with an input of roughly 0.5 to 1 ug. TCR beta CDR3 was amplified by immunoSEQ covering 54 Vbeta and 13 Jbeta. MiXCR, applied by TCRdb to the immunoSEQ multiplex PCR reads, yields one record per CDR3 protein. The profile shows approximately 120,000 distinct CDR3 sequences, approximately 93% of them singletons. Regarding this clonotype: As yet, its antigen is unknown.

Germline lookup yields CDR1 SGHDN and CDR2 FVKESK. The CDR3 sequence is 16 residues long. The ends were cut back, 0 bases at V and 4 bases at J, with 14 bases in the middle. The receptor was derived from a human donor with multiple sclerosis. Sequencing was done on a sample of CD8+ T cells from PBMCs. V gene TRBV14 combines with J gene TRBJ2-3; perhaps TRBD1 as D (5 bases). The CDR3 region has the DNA TGTGCCAGCAGCCAAGATCTAGGGGTTTGGCCAGATACGCAGTATTTT. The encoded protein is CASSQDLGVWPDTQYF.